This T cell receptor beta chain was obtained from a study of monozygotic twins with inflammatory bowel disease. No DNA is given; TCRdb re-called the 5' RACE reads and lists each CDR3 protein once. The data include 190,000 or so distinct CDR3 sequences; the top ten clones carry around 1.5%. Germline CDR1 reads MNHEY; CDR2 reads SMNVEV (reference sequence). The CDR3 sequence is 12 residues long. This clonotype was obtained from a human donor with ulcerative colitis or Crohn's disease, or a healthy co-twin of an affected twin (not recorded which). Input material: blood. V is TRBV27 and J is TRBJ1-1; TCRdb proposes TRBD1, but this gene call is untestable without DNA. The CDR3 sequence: CATKTGGTEAFF.